This paragraph covers one T cell receptor beta chain sequence. The antigen is not known. These data are taken from a study of T cells and Merkel cell carcinoma outcomes. General study points: Reportedly, T-cell repertoire with density predicts Merkel cell carcinoma outcomes.

Sequencing was performed with immunoSEQ multiplex PCR; in TCRdb, only in-frame clones are kept and a portion is missing. The data show 8,000 to 9,500 clones, around four fifths seen once. The CDR3 sequence is 14 residues long. Germline V gene lookup returns CDR1 SGHNT and CDR2 YYREEE (reference sequence). The V gene end was trimmed by 3 bases and the J gene end by 4 bases; junction bases not matched to a gene: 2. Sequences were obtained from tumor tissue from Merkel cell carcinoma. The chain has TRBV5-4 and TRBJ2-5, with 11 bases identical to TRBD1. The sequence derives from a human donor with Merkel cell carcinoma. CDR3 loop: CASSSGQGVETQYF. In DNA, the CDR3 is TGTGCCAGCAGCTCGGGACAGGGGGTAGAGACCCAGTACTTC.